Described below is a single T cell receptor (beta chain) sequence and its context. Germline V gene sequence: CDR1 SGHVS, CDR2 FQNEAQ. Trimming removed 5 bases at V and 1 base at J, with 12 bases between. The CDR3 spans 15 residues. The data were produced by immunoSEQ multiplex PCR, yet TCRdb's version contains in-frame clones alone and is incomplete. The sample shows 50,000 to 75,000 clones, 70% to 90% of them seen only once. These data belong to a study of Tregs in tolerant kidney transplant recipients. Thawed PBMCs were FACS-sorted into unstimulated CD4+CD25+CD127- regulatory T cells, CD4+CD25- non-regulatory cells, CD4 and CD8 cells.

Sample: Tregs from blood, taken before the transplant. This TCR was recovered from a human donor who received a combined kidney and bone marrow transplant. V and J are TRBV7-8 and TRBJ2-1; TRBD1 might be the D (6 bases). CDR3: CASSPPGTSYNEQFF. The CDR3, as DNA: TGTGCCAGCAGCCCCCCCGGGACATCCTACAATGAGCAGTTCTTC.